The 8 T cell receptor beta chains below come from one sample, sequenced in a study of blood T cell repertoires in COVID-19. Sequencing was performed with immunoSEQ multiplex PCR; in TCRdb, only in-frame clones are kept and a portion is missing. This table holds about 250,000 clones, about 80% found once. The material sequenced was peripheral blood. The receptors stem from a woman of 80 years or more with acute or convalescent COVID-19.

This chain links TRBV5-1 with TRBJ2-1; 10 bases are shared with TRBD2. CDR1 and CDR2 (germline): SGHRS, YFSETQ. This CDR3 is built from 18 residues. V lost 4 bases to trimming and J lost 4 bases; unmatched junction nucleotides: 14. Here the CDR3 DNA reads TGCGCCAGCAGCGGAAAACTAGCGGGACATGGGGTTTACAATGAGCAGTTCTTC. Translated: CASSGKLAGHGVYNEQFF.

The chain is built from TRBV5-1 and TRBJ1-4; 9 nucleotides line up with TRBD1. This CDR3 region has 17 residues. Germline trimming cut 4 bases from V and 7 bases from J; bases unmatched to any gene: 14. Germline V lookup: CDR1 SGHRS, CDR2 YFSETQ. CDR3 sequence: CASSPIPGQGVGEKLFF. As DNA, the CDR3 is TGCGCCAGCAGCCCAATCCCGGGACAGGGCGTGGGTGAAAAACTGTTTTTT.

CDR3 DNA sequence: TGCGCCAGCAGCCAAGATAGGACTAGCGGGGGGTACACAGATACGCAGTATTTT. As protein: CASSQDRTSGGYTDTQYF. The chain has TRBV4-1 and TRBJ2-3; 14 bases agree with TRBD2. The CDR3 has 18 residues. The ends lost 0 bases at V and 2 bases at J; junction bases unmatched: 4. Germline V gene sequence: CDR1 MGHRA, CDR2 YSYEKL.

This clone was picked up a small number of times. The genes are TRBV5-1 and TRBJ2-7; D is possibly TRBD2 (5 bases). CDR1 is SGHRS, CDR2 YFSETQ, per germline. CDR3 length: 11 amino acids. V lost 1 base and J 7 bases, leaving 6 bases between the germline ends. DNA of the CDR3: TGCGCCAGCAGCTTGCGGGGTGAGCAGTACTTC. It translates to CASSLRGEQYF.

This chain links TRBV10-3 with TRBJ1-2; D is unresolved. The germline gives CDR1 ENHRY, CDR2 SYGVKD. The CDR3 is 15 residues long. V lost 7 bases and J 0 bases, leaving 15 bases between the germline ends. In DNA, the CDR3 is TGTGCCATCACTACCCCCGGGAAATCTAACTATGGCTACACCTTC. Protein sequence: CAITTPGKSNYGYTF.

The rearrangement uses TRBV30 and TRBJ1-5; TRBD1 agrees at 7 bases. Per the germline V gene, CDR1 is GTSNPN and CDR2 is SVGIG (reference sequence). Trimming cost V 1 base and J 2 bases; bases outside gene matches: 5. The CDR3 contains 15 residues. The CDR3 DNA is TGTGCCTGGAGTGCAGGGGGTATGGGCAATCAGCCCCAGCATTTT. Translating it yields CAWSAGGMGNQPQHF.

This chain uses TRBV7-9 with TRBJ1-1; D possibly corresponds to TRBD1 (6 bases). Looked up from germline, CDR1 is SEHNR and CDR2 is FQNEAQ (reference sequence). This CDR3 spans 15 amino acids. The V end lost 7 bases, the J end lost 6 bases, and 21 bases lay between the germline ends. CDR3 nucleotide sequence: TGTGCCAGCAACATAATGAGGGCTGGGGGCTCTGAAGCTTTCTTT. Its translation: CASNIMRAGGSEAFF.

CDR3 DNA sequence: TGTGCCAGTAGTATACAGTTCGGACAACTTAATTCACCCCTCCACTTT. Residues: CASSIQFGQLNSPLHF. This chain joins TRBV19 and TRBJ1-6; possibly TRBD1 for D (5 bases). The germline V gene encodes CDR1 LNHDA and CDR2 SQIVND (reference sequence). Trimming left V 2 bases short and J 6 bases short, with 14 bases between. This CDR3 contains 16 residues.